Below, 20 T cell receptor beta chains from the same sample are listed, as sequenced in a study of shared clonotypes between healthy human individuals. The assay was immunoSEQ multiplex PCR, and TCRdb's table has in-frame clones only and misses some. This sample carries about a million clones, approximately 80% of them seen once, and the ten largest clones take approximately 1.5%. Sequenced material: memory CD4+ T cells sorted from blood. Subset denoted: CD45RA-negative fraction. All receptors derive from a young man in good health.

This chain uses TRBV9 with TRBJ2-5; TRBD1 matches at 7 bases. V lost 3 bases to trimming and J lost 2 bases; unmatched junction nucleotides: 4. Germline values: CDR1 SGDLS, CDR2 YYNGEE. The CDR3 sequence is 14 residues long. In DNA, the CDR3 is TGTGCCAGCAGCGACGACAGGGTTCAAGAGACCCAGTACTTC. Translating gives CASSDDRVQETQYF.

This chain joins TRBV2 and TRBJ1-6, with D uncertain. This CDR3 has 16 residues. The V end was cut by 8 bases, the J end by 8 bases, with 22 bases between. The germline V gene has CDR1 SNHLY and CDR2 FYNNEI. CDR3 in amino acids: CASAPPGRATDSPLHF. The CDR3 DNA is TGTGCCAGCGCCCCCCCCGGGCGGGCGACGGATTCACCCCTCCACTTT.

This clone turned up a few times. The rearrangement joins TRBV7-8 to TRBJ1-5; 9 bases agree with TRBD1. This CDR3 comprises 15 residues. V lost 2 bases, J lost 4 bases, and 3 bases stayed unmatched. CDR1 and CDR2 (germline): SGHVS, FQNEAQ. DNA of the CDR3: TGTGCCAGCAGCTTACTGGACAGGGGAAATCAGCCCCAGCATTTT. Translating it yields CASSLLDRGNQPQHF.

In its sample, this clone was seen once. Written as DNA, the CDR3 is TGTGCCAGCAGTGAAGTAAGGCTAGCGGGGGGCGGATCGCAGTTCTTC. It encodes CASSEVRLAGGGSQFF. This chain uses TRBV25-1 with TRBJ2-1, with TRBD2 matching over 11 bases. Losses at the gene ends were 2 bases for V and 12 bases for J; bases not matched to a gene: 12. This CDR3 region has 16 residues. The germline V gene has CDR1 MGHDK and CDR2 SYGVNS. Drawing the rest from reference TRBV25-1 and TRBJ2-1, the complete variable domain is EADIYQTPRYLVIGTGKKITLECSQTMGHDKMYWYQQDPGMELHLIHYSYGVNSTEKGDLSSESTVSRIRTEHFPLTLESARPSHTSQYLCASSEVRLAGGGSQFFGPGTRLTVL.

CDR3 sequence: CASSQFRNTEAFF. CDR3 bases: TGTGCCAGCAGCCAATTTAGGAACACTGAAGCTTTCTTT. The chain carries TRBV14 and TRBJ1-1, with unresolved D. This CDR3 has 13 amino acids. V was pared by 2 bases and J by 1 base, with 5 bases between. Germline CDR1 and CDR2: SGHDN and FVKESK.

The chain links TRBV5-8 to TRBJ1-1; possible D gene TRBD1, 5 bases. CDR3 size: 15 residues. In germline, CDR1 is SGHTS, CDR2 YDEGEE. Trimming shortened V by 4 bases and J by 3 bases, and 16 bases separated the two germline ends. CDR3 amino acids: CASSPVGGRDTEAFF. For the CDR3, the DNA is TGTGCCAGCAGCCCCGTTGGGGGTCGGGACACTGAAGCTTTCTTT.

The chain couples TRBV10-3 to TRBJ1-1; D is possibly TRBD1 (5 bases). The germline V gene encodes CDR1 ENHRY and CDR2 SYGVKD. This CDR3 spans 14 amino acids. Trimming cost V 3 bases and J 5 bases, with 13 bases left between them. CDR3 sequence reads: CAISDQAKGTEAFF. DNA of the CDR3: TGTGCCATCAGTGATCAGGCCAAGGGGACTGAAGCTTTCTTT.

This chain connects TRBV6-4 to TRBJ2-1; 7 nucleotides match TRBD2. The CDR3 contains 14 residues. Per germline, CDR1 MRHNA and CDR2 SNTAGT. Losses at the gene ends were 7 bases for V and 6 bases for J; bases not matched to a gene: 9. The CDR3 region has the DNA TGTGCCAGCAAAGTCCTAGCGGAGGGCAATGAGCAGTTCTTC. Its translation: CASKVLAEGNEQFF.

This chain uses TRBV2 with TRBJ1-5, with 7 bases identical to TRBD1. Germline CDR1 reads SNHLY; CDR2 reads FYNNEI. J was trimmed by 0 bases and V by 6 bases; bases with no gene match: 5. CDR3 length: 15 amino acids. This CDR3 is CASRKTGNSNQPQHF. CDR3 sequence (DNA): TGTGCCAGCAGGAAGACAGGGAATAGCAATCAGCCCCAGCATTTT.

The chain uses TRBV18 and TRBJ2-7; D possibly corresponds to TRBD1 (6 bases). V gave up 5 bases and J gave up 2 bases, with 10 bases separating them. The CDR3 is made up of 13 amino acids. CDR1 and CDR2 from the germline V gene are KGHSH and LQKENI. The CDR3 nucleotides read TGTGCCAGCTCAGACAGGCCGACCTACGAGCAGTACTTC. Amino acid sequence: CASSDRPTYEQYF.

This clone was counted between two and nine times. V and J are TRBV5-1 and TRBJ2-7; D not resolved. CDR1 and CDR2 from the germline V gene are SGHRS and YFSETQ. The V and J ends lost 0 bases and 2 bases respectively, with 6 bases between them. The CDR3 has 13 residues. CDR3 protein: CASSLDTTYEQYF. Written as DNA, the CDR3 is TGCGCCAGCAGCTTGGACACAACCTACGAGCAGTACTTC. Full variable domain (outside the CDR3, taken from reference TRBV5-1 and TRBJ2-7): KAGVTQTPRYLIKTRGQQVTLSCSPISGHRSVSWYQQTPGQGLQFLFEYFSETQRNKGNFPGRFSGRQFSNSRSEMNVSTLELGDSALYLCASSLDTTYEQYFGPGTRLTVT.

The CDR3 DNA sequence: TGTGCCAGCAGCTTATTGGGGGGTGGATTCCCCCAAGAGACCCAGTACTTC. Its translation is CASSLLGGGFPQETQYF. The V call is TRBV7-9, the J call TRBJ2-5; the D gene is possibly TRBD2 (6 bases). This CDR3 has 17 residues. Trimming cost V 2 bases and J 1 base, with 17 bases left between them. The germline gives CDR1 SEHNR, CDR2 FQNEAQ (reference sequence).

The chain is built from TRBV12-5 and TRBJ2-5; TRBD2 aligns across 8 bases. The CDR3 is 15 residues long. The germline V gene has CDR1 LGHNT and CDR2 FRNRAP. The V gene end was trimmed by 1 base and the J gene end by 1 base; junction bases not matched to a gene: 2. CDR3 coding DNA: TGTGCTAGTGGTTTGGGGCGGGGGGCCCAAGAGACCCAGTACTTC. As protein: CASGLGRGAQETQYF.

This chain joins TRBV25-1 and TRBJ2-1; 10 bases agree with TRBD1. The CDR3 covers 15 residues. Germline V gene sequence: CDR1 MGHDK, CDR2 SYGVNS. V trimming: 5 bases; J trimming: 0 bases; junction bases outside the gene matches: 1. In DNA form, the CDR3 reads TGTGCCAGCAGTCGGGACAGGGGCTCCTACAATGAGCAGTTCTTC. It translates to CASSRDRGSYNEQFF.

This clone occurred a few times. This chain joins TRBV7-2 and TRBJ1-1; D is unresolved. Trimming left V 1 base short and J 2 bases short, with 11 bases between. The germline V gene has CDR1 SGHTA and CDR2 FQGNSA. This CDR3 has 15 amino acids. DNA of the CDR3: TGTGCCAGCAGCTTAGGGATATCAGCTAACACTGAAGCTTTCTTT. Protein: CASSLGISANTEAFF.

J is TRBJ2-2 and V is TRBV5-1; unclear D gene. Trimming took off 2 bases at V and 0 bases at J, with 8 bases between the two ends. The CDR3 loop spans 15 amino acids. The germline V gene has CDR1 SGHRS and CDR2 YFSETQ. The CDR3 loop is CASSFDGTNTGELFF. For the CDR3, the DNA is TGCGCCAGCAGCTTCGACGGTACGAACACCGGGGAGCTGTTTTTT.

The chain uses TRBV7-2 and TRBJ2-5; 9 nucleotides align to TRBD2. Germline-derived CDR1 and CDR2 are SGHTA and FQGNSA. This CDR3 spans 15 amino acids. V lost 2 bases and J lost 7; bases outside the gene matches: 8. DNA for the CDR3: TGTGCCAGCAGCTTAAGTAGCGGGGGAGTTGGGACCCAGTACTTC. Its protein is CASSLSSGGVGTQYF.

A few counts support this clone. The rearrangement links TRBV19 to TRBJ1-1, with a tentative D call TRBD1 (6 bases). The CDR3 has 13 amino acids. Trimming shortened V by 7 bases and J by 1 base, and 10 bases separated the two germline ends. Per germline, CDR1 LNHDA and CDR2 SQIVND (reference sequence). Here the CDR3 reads CASMQGKNTEAFF. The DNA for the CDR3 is TGTGCCAGTATGCAGGGGAAGAACACTGAAGCTTTCTTT. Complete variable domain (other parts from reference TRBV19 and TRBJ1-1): DGGITQSPKYLFRKEGQNVTLSCEQNLNHDAMYWYRQDPGQGLRLIYYSQIVNDFQKGDIAEGYSVSREKKESFPLTVTSAQKNPTAFYLCASMQGKNTEAFFGQGTRLTVV.

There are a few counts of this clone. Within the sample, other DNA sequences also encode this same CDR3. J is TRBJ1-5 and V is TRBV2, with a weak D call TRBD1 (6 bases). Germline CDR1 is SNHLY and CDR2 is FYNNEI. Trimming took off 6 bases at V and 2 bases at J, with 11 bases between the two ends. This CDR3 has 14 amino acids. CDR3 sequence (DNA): TGTGCCAGCAGCAGGGGTGAGGGCAATCAGCCCCAGCATTTT. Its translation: CASSRGEGNQPQHF.

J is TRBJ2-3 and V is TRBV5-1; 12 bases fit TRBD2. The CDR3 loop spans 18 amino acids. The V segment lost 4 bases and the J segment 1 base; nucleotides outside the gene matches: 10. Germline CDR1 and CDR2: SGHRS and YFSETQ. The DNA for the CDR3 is TGCGCCAGCAGCCTCGCTCCTAGCGGGGGGGCCGGCACAGATACGCAGTATTTT. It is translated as CASSLAPSGGAGTDTQYF.